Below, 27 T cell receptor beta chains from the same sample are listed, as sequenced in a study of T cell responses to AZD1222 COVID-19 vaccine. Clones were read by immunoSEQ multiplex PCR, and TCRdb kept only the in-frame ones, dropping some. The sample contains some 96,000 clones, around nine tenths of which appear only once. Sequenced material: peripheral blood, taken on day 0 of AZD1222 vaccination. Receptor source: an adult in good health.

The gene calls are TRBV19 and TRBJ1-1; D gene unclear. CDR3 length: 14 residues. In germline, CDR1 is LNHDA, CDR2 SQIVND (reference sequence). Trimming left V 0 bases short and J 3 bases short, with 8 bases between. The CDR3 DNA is TGTGCCAGTAGTATAGAGGGTGGTCACACTGAAGCTTTCTTT. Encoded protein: CASSIEGGHTEAFF.

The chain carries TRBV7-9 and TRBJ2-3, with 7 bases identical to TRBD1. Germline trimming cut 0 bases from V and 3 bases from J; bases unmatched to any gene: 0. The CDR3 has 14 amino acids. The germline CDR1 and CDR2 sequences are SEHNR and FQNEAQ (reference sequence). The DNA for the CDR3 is TGTGCCAGCAGCTTAGCACAGGGGACAGATACGCAGTATTTT. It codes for CASSLAQGTDTQYF. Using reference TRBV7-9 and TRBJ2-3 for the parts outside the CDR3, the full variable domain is DTGVSQNPRHKITKRGQNVTFRCDPISEHNRLYWYRQTLGQGPEFLTYFQNEAQLEKSRLLSDRFSAERPKGSFSTLEIQRTEQGDSAMYLCASSLAQGTDTQYFGPGTRLTVL.

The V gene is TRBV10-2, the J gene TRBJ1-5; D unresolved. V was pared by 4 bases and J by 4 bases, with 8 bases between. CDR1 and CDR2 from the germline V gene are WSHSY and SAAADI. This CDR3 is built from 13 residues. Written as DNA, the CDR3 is TGCGCCAGCAGTGTTGGCAGTAATCAGCCCCAGCATTTT. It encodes CASSVGSNQPQHF.

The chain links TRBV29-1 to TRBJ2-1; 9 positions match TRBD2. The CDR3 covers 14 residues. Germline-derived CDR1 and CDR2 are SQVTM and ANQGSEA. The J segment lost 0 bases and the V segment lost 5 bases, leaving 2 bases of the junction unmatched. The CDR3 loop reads CSVSSGSSYNEQFF. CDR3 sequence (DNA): TGCAGCGTTAGTAGCGGGAGCTCCTACAATGAGCAGTTCTTC.

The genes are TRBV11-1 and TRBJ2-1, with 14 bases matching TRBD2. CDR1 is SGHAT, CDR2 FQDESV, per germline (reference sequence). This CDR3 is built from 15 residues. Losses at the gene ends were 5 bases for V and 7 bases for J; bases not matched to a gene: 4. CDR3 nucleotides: TGTGCCAGCAGCCCTGGGACTAGCGGGAGAAATGAGCAGTTCTTC. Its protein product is CASSPGTSGRNEQFF.

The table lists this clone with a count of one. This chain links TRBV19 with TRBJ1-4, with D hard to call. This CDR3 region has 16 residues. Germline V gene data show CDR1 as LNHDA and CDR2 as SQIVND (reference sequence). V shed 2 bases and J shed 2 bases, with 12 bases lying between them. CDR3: CASSISSPGTNEKLFF. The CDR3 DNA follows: TGTGCCAGTAGTATATCATCCCCGGGGACTAATGAAAAACTGTTTTTT. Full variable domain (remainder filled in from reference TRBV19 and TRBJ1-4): DGGITQSPKYLFRKEGQNVTLSCEQNLNHDAMYWYRQDPGQGLRLIYYSQIVNDFQKGDIAEGYSVSREKKESFPLTVTSAQKNPTAFYLCASSISSPGTNEKLFFGSGTQLSVL.

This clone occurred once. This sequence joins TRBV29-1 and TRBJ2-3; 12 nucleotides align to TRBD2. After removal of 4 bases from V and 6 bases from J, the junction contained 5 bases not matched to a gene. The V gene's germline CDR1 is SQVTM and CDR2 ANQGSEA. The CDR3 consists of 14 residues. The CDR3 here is CSVGLAGVIDTQYF. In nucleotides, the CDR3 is TGCAGCGTTGGACTAGCGGGAGTCATCGATACGCAGTATTTT.

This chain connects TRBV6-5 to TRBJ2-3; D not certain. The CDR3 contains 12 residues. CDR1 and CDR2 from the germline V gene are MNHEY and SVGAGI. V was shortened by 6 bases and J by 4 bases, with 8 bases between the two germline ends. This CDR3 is CASRTGADTQYF. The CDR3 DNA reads TGTGCCAGCAGGACCGGTGCAGATACGCAGTATTTT.

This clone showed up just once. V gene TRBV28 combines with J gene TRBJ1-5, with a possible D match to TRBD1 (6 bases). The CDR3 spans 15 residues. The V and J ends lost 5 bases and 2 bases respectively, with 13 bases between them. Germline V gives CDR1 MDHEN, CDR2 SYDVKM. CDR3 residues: CASSIPRGGNQPQHF. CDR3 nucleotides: TGTGCCAGCAGTATCCCAAGGGGGGGCAATCAGCCCCAGCATTTT.

In DNA form, the CDR3 reads TGCGCCAGCAGCCAGGGGACTAGCGGAACCTACAATGAGCAGTTCTTC. Translating it yields CASSQGTSGTYNEQFF. The chain employs TRBV4-1 and TRBJ2-1, with 11 bases matching TRBD2. The CDR3 loop spans 16 amino acids. V shed 3 bases, J shed 2 bases, and the junction held 3 bases outside the gene matches. Germline assignment: CDR1 MGHRA and CDR2 YSYEKL.

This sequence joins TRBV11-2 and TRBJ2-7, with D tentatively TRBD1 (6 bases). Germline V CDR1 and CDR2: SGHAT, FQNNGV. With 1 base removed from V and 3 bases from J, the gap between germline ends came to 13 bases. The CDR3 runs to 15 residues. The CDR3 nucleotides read TGTGCCAGCAGCTTAGGAGTAGCACAGGGCTACGAGCAGTACTTC. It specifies CASSLGVAQGYEQYF.

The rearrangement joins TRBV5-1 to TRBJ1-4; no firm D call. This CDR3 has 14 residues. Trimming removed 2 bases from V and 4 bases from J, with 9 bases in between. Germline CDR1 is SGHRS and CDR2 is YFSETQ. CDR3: CASSFLGFNEKLFF. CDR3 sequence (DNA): TGCGCCAGCAGCTTTCTCGGATTTAATGAAAAACTGTTTTTT.

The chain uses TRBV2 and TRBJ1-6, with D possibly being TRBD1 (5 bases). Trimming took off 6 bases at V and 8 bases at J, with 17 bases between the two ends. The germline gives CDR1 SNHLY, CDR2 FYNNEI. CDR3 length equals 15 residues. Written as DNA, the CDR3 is TGTGCCAGCAGCATACCGGGACTCCTCCATTCACCCCTCCACTTT. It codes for CASSIPGLLHSPLHF. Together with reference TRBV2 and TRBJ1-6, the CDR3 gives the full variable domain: EPEVTQTPSHQVTQMGQEVILRCVPISNHLYFYWYRQILGQKVEFLVSFYNNEISEKSEIFDDQFSVERPDGSNFTLKIRSTKLEDSAMYFCASSIPGLLHSPLHFGNGTRLTVT.

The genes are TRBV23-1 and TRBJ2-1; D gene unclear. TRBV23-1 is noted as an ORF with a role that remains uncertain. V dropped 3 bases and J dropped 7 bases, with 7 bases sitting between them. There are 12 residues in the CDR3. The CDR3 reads CASSQRVNEQFF. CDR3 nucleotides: TGCGCCAGCAGTCAGCGAGTGAATGAGCAGTTCTTC.

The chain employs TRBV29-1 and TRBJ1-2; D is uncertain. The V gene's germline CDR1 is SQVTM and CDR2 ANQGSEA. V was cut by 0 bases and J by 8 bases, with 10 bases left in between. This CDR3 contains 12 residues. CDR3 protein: CSVEDGLGGYTF. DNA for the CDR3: TGCAGCGTTGAAGACGGTCTGGGAGGCTACACCTTC. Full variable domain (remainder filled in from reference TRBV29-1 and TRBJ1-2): SAVISQKPSRDICQRGTSLTIQCQVDSQVTMMFWYRQQPGQSLTLIATANQGSEATYESGFVIDKFPISRPNLTFSTLTVSNMSPEDSSIYLCSVEDGLGGYTFGSGTRLTVV.

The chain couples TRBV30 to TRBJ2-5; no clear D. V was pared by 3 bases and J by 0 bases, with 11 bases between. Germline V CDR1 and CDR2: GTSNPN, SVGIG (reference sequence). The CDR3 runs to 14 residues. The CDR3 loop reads CAWSSAAYQETQYF. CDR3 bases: TGTGCCTGGAGCAGCGCAGCGTACCAAGAGACCCAGTACTTC.

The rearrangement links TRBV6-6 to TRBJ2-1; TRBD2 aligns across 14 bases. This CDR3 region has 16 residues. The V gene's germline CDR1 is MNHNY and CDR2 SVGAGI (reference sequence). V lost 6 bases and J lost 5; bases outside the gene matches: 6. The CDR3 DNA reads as TGTGCCAGCAGGGGACTAGCGGGAGCCCATAACAATGAGCAGTTCTTC. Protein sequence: CASRGLAGAHNNEQFF.

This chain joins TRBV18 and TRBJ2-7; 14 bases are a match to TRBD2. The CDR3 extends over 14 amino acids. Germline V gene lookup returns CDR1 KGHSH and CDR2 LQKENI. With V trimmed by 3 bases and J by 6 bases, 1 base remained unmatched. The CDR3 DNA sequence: TGTGCCAGCTCACCTGGACTAGCGGGAGGCGAGCAGTACTTC. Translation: CASSPGLAGGEQYF.

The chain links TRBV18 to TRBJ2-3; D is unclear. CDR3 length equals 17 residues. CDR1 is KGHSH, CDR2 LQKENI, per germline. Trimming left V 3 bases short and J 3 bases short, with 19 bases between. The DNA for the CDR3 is TGTGCCAGCTCACCTAGGTCAAGGGTAAGCAGGACAGATACGCAGTATTTT. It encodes CASSPRSRVSRTDTQYF.

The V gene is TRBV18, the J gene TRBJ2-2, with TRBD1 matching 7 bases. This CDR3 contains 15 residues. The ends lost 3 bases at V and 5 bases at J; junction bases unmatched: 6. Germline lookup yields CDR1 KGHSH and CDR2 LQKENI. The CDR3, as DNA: TGTGCCAGCTCACCCCGGACAGGACTTACCGGGGAGCTGTTTTTT. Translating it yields CASSPRTGLTGELFF.

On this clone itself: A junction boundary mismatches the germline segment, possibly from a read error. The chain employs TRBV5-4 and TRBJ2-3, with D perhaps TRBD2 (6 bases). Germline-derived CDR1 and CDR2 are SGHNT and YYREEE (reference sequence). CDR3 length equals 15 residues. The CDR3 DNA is TGTGCCAGCAGATTGGACTATTTTAGCACAGATACGCAGTATTTT. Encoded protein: CASRLDYFSTDTQYF. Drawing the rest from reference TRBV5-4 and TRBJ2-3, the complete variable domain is ETGVTQSPTHLIKTRGQQVTLRCSSQSGHNTVSWYQQALGQGPQFIFQYYREEENGRGNFPPRFSGLQFPNYSSELNVNALELDDSALYLCASRLDYFSTDTQYFGPGTRLTVL.

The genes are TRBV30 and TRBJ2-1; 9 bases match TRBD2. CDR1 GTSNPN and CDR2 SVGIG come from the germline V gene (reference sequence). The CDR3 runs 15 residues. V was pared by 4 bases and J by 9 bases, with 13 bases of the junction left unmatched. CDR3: CAWNRAGGPGSEQFF. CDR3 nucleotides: TGTGCCTGGAATAGGGCGGGAGGGCCAGGTAGTGAGCAGTTCTTC.

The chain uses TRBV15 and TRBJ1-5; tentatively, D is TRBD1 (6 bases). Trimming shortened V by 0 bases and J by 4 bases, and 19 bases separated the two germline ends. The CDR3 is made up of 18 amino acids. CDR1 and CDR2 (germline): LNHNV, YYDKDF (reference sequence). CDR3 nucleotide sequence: TGTGCCACCAGCAGAGATCCCGACAGGCAGAGACTAAATCAGCCCCAGCATTTT. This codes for CATSRDPDRQRLNQPQHF.

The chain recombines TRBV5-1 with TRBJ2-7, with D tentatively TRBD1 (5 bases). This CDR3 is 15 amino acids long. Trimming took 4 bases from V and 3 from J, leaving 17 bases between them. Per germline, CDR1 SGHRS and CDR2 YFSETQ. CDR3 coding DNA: TGCGCCAGCAGCCTGCCACAGGCTGGGGACTACGAGCAGTACTTC. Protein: CASSLPQAGDYEQYF.

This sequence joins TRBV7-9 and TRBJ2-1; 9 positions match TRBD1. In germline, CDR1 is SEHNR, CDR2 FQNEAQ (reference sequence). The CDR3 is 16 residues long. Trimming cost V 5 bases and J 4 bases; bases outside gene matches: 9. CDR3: CASSPRSGQGYNEQFF. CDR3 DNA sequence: TGTGCCAGCAGCCCACGGTCCGGACAGGGGTACAATGAGCAGTTCTTC.

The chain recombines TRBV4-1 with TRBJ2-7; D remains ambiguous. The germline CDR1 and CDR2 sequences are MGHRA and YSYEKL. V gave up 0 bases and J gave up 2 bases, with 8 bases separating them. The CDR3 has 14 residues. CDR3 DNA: TGCGCCAGCAGCCAAGAGTGGCGAACCTACGAGCAGTACTTC. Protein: CASSQEWRTYEQYF.

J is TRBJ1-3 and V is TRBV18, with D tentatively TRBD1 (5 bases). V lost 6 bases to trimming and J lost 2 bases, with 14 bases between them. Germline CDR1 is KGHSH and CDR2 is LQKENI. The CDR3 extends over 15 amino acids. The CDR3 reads CASSTGLGPGNTIYF. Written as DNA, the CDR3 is TGTGCCAGCTCGACGGGACTGGGGCCTGGAAACACCATATATTTT.